These T cell receptor beta chains were read from a single sample in a study of blood T cell repertoires in COVID-19. Repertoires were generated with immunoSEQ multiplex PCR, while TCRdb's copy carries only in-frame clones and drops some. The sample gives a few hundred thousand clones, about nine tenths of which show up once; under 2.5% is in the top ten. The sample consisted of PBMCs or T cells enriched from blood (not recorded which). The receptors here all came from a woman between 55 and 75 years old who had recovered from COVID-19. Both conserved end residues are part of each CDR3. D genes are given only for firm matches. Expanded clones are given a class, and other clones once, few, many or no size at all.

j_gene	abundance	v_gene	len	d_gene	CDR3aa	CDR3nt
TRBJ2-7	NA	TRBV12-5	18	TRBD2	CASGLGRGGLAGGREQYF	TGTGCTAGTGGTTTGGGCCGAGGCGGGTTAGCGGGAGGTCGCGAGCAGTACTTC
TRBJ2-7	NA	TRBV19	15	TRBD1	CASSPTGQGYYEQYF	TGTGCCAGTAGTCCTACGGGACAGGGTTACTACGAGCAGTACTTC
TRBJ2-7	few	TRBV7-8	13	TRBD2	CASSLGPAGEQYF	TGTGCCAGCAGCTTAGGCCCAGCGGGGGAGCAGTACTTC
TRBJ1-5	NA	TRBV7-8	13	NA	CASSLASHQPQHF	TGTGCCAGCAGCTTAGCGAGCCATCAGCCCCAGCATTTT
TRBJ2-3	NA	TRBV5-4	16	TRBD2	CASSGLAGDSTDTQYF	TGTGCCAGCAGCGGACTAGCGGGGGATAGCACAGATACGCAGTATTTT
TRBJ2-1	NA	TRBV28	15	NA	CASSRPGTYYNEQFF	TGTGCCAGCAGTCGTCCGGGGACTTACTACAATGAGCAGTTCTTC
TRBJ2-7	NA	TRBV5-6	11	NA	CASSVSVEQYF	TGTGCCAGCAGCGTTTCAGTCGAGCAGTACTTC
TRBJ2-1	NA	TRBV10-3	14	NA	CAISESRPGDEQFF	TGTGCCATCAGTGAGTCAAGGCCCGGGGATGAGCAGTTCTTC
TRBJ2-7	NA	TRBV4-2	14	TRBD2	CASSQRTSGNEQYF	TGTGCCAGCAGTCAAAGGACTAGCGGGAACGAGCAGTACTTC
TRBJ1-4	NA	TRBV5-1	18	TRBD1	CASSRITGGGTANEKLFF	TGCGCCAGCAGCCGAATAACAGGGGGCGGAACTGCTAATGAAAAACTGTTTTTT
TRBJ2-3	NA	TRBV11-2	18	TRBD2	CASSLDRSGGTYTDTQYF	TGTGCCAGCAGCTTAGATCGGAGCGGGGGTACTTACACAGATACGCAGTATTTT
TRBJ1-6	NA	TRBV30	14	NA	CAWAQTVYNSPLHF	TGTGCCTGGGCCCAGACAGTTTATAATTCACCCCTCCACTTT
TRBJ1-2	NA	TRBV12-5	12	NA	CASGPSGNGYTF	TGTGCTAGTGGTCCGTCAGGGAATGGCTACACCTTC
TRBJ1-2	NA	TRBV7-9	14	TRBD1	CASSQGQGNYGYTF	TGTGCCAGCAGCCAGGGACAGGGAAACTATGGCTACACCTTC
TRBJ1-1	NA	TRBV2	13	NA	CASSEQGNTEAFF	TGTGCCAGCAGTGAACAGGGAAACACTGAAGCTTTCTTT
TRBJ1-2	NA	TRBV27	13	TRBD1	CASSHRDRYGYTF	TGTGCCAGCAGTCACCGGGACAGATATGGCTACACCTTC
TRBJ1-1	NA	TRBV4-2	18	NA	CASSQEPRLAGFYIEAFF	TGTGCCAGCAGCCAAGAGCCCCGTTTAGCAGGGTTCTATATTGAAGCTTTCTTT
TRBJ1-2	NA	TRBV27	14	NA	CASSWGGGNYGYTF	TGTGCCAGCAGTTGGGGTGGGGGGAACTATGGCTACACCTTC
TRBJ2-1	NA	TRBV10-1	12	NA	CASSEYPTRQFF	TGCGCCAGCAGTGAGTATCCGACACGGCAGTTCTTC